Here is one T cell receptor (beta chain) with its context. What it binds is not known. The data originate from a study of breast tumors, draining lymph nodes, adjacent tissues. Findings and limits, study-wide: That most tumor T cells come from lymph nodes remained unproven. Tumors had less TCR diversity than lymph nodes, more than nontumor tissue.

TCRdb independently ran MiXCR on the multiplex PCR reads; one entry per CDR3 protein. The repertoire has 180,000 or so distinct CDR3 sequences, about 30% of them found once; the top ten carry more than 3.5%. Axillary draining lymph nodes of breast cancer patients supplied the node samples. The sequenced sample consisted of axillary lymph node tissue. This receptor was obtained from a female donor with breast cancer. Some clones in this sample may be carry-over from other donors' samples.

CDR3 in amino acids: CASSNGQGTPYEQYF. The CDR3 DNA follows: TGTGCCAGCAGTAACGGACAGGGGACCCCCTACGAGCAGTACTTC. The chain is built from TRBV12-3 or TRBV12-4 and TRBJ2-7; 9 bases line up with TRBD1. The CDR3 is made up of 15 amino acids. With 5 bases clipped from V and 2 bases from J, the junction kept 7 bases outside the gene matches.